The next 25 T cell receptor beta chains were all read from a single sample in a study of blood T cell repertoires in COVID-19. Clones were sequenced by immunoSEQ multiplex PCR, and TCRdb holds only the in-frame ones, with some missing. The sample has 270,000 or so clones; 89% are singletons. Material for sequencing was peripheral blood. The receptors shown here come from a woman aged 40 to 50 who had recovered from COVID-19.

The chain combines TRBV2 with TRBJ2-7; 13 nucleotides match TRBD2. Unmatched junction bases numbered 23, after V lost 6 bases and J lost 3 bases. The CDR3 is 21 amino acids. In germline, CDR1 is SNHLY, CDR2 FYNNEI. DNA for the CDR3: TGTGCCAGCAGCCCACCGGGACTAGGGACTAGCGGGAACACCAAACTCTACGAGCAGTACTTC. This translates into CASSPPGLGTSGNTKLYEQYF.

The chain is built from TRBV5-1 and TRBJ2-1, with D tentatively TRBD1 (8 bases). CDR1 and CDR2 from the germline V gene are SGHRS and YFSETQ. The CDR3 totals 15 residues. Trimming removed 5 bases at V and 4 bases at J, with 16 bases between. DNA of the CDR3: TGCGCCAGCAGTTCGACAGGGGAGGGGTACAATGAGCAGTTCTTC. Translation: CASSSTGEGYNEQFF.

This chain links TRBV10-3 with TRBJ2-6; D not resolved. Germline V gene sequence: CDR1 ENHRY, CDR2 SYGVKD. Trimming cost V 2 bases and J 4 bases, with 12 bases left between them. The CDR3 has 16 amino acids. The CDR3, as DNA: TGTGCCATCAGTGAGATCGCTAGGTCCGGGGCCAACGTCCTGACTTTC. It is translated as CAISEIARSGANVLTF.

The sample holds one count of this clone. The chain carries TRBV4-1 and TRBJ2-7, with D perhaps matching TRBD2 (6 bases). The germline V gene encodes CDR1 MGHRA and CDR2 YSYEKL. V was clipped by 2 bases and J by 12 bases, with 26 bases between them. The CDR3 has 16 amino acids. The CDR3 DNA reads as TGCGCCAGCAGCCAATCCCTCCGTGAACCCCCGGGGGTCGGGTACTTC. Translated, it gives CASSQSLREPPGVGYF.

V is TRBV9 and J is TRBJ2-3, with 12 bases lining up with TRBD2. There are 17 residues in the CDR3. V trimming: 3 bases; J trimming: 3 bases; junction bases outside the gene matches: 8. Germline V CDR1 and CDR2: SGDLS, YYNGEE. The CDR3 spells CASSASPGTSGTDTQYF. The CDR3 DNA reads TGTGCCAGCAGCGCCTCCCCCGGGACTAGCGGGACAGATACGCAGTATTTT.

The genes are TRBV9 and TRBJ2-3; maybe TRBD2 (6 bases). Germline V gives CDR1 SGDLS, CDR2 YYNGEE. Trimming left V 3 bases short and J 3 bases short, with 14 bases between. The CDR3 runs 15 residues. CDR3 coding DNA: TGTGCCAGCAGCGGTAGCGGTCGAGGGACAGATACGCAGTATTTT. Translation gives CASSGSGRGTDTQYF.

V usage is TRBV4-2 and J usage is TRBJ1-1, with 7 bases identical to TRBD1. The CDR3 spans 14 residues. CDR1 and CDR2 from the germline V gene are LGHNA and YNFKEQ. J was trimmed by 2 bases and V by 7 bases; bases with no gene match: 7. For the CDR3, the DNA is TGTGCCAGCAAACGGGGACAGAGTAACACTGAAGCTTTCTTT. Its translation: CASKRGQSNTEAFF.

V is TRBV18 and J is TRBJ2-2; D perhaps matches TRBD1 (6 bases). Germline V CDR1 and CDR2: KGHSH, LQKENI. This CDR3 is built from 14 residues. V lost 4 bases and J 8 bases, leaving 14 bases between the germline ends. The CDR3 region is CASSRADSVGELFF. CDR3 sequence (DNA): TGTGCCAGCTCACGCGCGGACAGTGTGGGGGAGCTGTTTTTT.

This clone was seen a single time. This chain connects TRBV2 to TRBJ2-1; TRBD2 matches 10 bases. The J segment lost 7 bases and the V segment lost 7 bases, leaving 10 bases of the junction unmatched. The CDR3 runs to 15 residues. Per the germline V gene, CDR1 is SNHLY and CDR2 is FYNNEI. CDR3 bases: TGTGCCAGCAAAAGCGGGAGGGCCCCAGAAAATGAGCAGTTCTTC. This encodes CASKSGRAPENEQFF.

The rearrangement joins TRBV28 to TRBJ2-7, with TRBD2 identical over 14 bases. Trimming at V came to 8 bases and at J to 0 bases, leaving 0 bases not matched to a gene. There are 14 residues in the CDR3. The germline gives CDR1 MDHEN, CDR2 SYDVKM. The CDR3 is CASGTSGSSYEQYF. As DNA, the CDR3 is TGTGCCAGCGGGACTAGCGGGAGCTCCTACGAGCAGTACTTC.

In this sample, this clone turned up once. The CDR3 spells CAISIAGGTDTQYF. The CDR3 bases are TGTGCCATCAGTATAGCGGGAGGGACAGATACGCAGTATTTT. The chain employs TRBV10-3 and TRBJ2-3; 11 nucleotides line up with TRBD2. V was clipped by 5 bases and J by 3 bases; unmatched bases: 1. The CDR3 spans 14 residues. Germline CDR1 ENHRY, CDR2 SYGVKD.

The chain combines TRBV11-3 with TRBJ2-7; tentatively, D is TRBD2 (6 bases). V lost 5 bases to trimming and J lost 2 bases, with 19 bases between them. This CDR3 spans 16 amino acids. Germline lookup yields CDR1 SGHNT and CDR2 YENEEA. CDR3 amino acids: CASSPAEGRGTYEQYF. The CDR3 coding sequence is TGTGCCAGCAGCCCCGCGGAGGGCCGAGGAACCTACGAGCAGTACTTC.

The chain carries TRBV19 and TRBJ1-4; no clear D gene. V was cut by 7 bases and J by 7 bases, with 19 bases left in between. The germline CDR1 and CDR2 sequences are LNHDA and SQIVND (reference sequence). The CDR3 length is 15 residues. The CDR3, as DNA: TGTGCCAGTACCCTTCGGGGATACCTTACTGAAAAACTGTTTTTT. As protein: CASTLRGYLTEKLFF.

As for this clone: The sample contains more than one DNA sequence encoding this CDR3. V gene TRBV19 combines with J gene TRBJ2-7, with 9 positions matching TRBD1. The CDR3 covers 12 residues. Looked up from germline, CDR1 is LNHDA and CDR2 is SQIVND (reference sequence). The ends lost 7 bases at V and 3 bases at J; junction bases unmatched: 1. The CDR3 DNA reads TGTGCCAGTACGGGACAGGGCTACGAGCAGTACTTC. Amino acid sequence: CASTGQGYEQYF.

The rearrangement links TRBV27 to TRBJ2-3, with 8 bases matching TRBD1. Germline CDR1 and CDR2: MNHEY and SMNVEV (reference sequence). The ends lost 5 bases at V and 3 bases at J; junction bases unmatched: 7. CDR3 length: 15 residues. The CDR3 DNA follows: TGTGCCAGCAGTGTAGGGGGACAGGAAACAGATACGCAGTATTTT. Translating it yields CASSVGGQETDTQYF.

V usage is TRBV5-6 and J usage is TRBJ1-1; D gene uncertain. There are 12 residues in the CDR3. The germline V gene has CDR1 SGHDT and CDR2 YYEEEE. V was clipped by 0 bases and J by 5 bases, with 5 bases between them. CDR3 DNA: TGTGCCAGCAGCTTGGCCCGTACTGAAGCTTTCTTT. Amino acids: CASSLARTEAFF.

This clone was observed a handful of times. The J gene is TRBJ2-1, the V gene TRBV5-4; D is unclear. Per germline, CDR1 SGHNT and CDR2 YYREEE (reference sequence). Trimming shortened V by 0 bases and J by 4 bases, and 11 bases separated the two germline ends. This CDR3 comprises 15 residues. The CDR3 nucleotides are TGTGCCAGCAGCTTGGAGAGACCGACTTACAATGAGCAGTTCTTC. Encoded protein: CASSLERPTYNEQFF. The full variable domain, its missing parts supplied by reference TRBV5-4 and TRBJ2-1, is ETGVTQSPTHLIKTRGQQVTLRCSSQSGHNTVSWYQQALGQGPQFIFQYYREEENGRGNFPPRFSGLQFPNYSSELNVNALELDDSALYLCASSLERPTYNEQFFGPGTRLTVL.

V usage is TRBV10-3 and J usage is TRBJ1-4, with 9 bases that match TRBD1. J lost 5 bases, V lost 6 bases, and 4 bases had no gene match. Germline V gene lookup returns CDR1 ENHRY and CDR2 SYGVKD. The CDR3 sequence is 14 residues long. In nucleotides, the CDR3 is TGTGCCATCAGGGCCGGGACAGGGAATGAAAAACTGTTTTTT. As protein: CAIRAGTGNEKLFF.

The chain uses TRBV4-1 and TRBJ2-1, with 9 bases aligning to TRBD2. This CDR3 has 16 residues. The trim removed 1 base at V and 3 bases at J, leaving 4 bases unmatched. CDR1 is MGHRA, CDR2 YSYEKL, per germline. The CDR3 coding sequence is TGCGCCAGCAGCCAAGTAGCGGGAGAAGTCTACAATGAGCAGTTCTTC. As protein: CASSQVAGEVYNEQFF.

The chain has TRBV15 and TRBJ2-2; weak D call: TRBD2 (6 bases). The V end lost 3 bases, the J end lost 4 bases, and 6 bases lay between the germline ends. Per germline, CDR1 LNHNV and CDR2 YYDKDF (reference sequence). CDR3 size: 13 residues. CDR3 nucleotide sequence: TGTGCCACCAGCAGGACTAGCACCGGGGAGCTGTTTTTT. Residues: CATSRTSTGELFF.

This chain joins TRBV3-1 (or the pseudogene TRBV3-2) and TRBJ1-1; 9 positions agree with TRBD1. The CDR3 loop spans 16 amino acids. Germline V CDR1 and CDR2: LGHDT, YNNKEL (reference sequence). Germline trimming cut 8 bases from V and 0 bases from J; bases unmatched to any gene: 10. Here the CDR3 reads CASAGTGTIMNTEAFF. The DNA of the CDR3 is TGTGCCAGCGCCGGGACAGGGACCATCATGAACACTGAAGCTTTCTTT.

The chain joins TRBV6-1 to TRBJ1-2; D unresolved. V lost 3 bases and J lost 4, with 12 bases in between. The CDR3 loop spans 14 amino acids. The germline V gene has CDR1 MNHNS and CDR2 SASEGT. CDR3: CASSDARPAYGYTF. CDR3 nucleotide sequence: TGTGCCAGCAGTGACGCCAGGCCCGCCTATGGCTACACCTTC.

V is TRBV2 and J is TRBJ1-3, with D hard to call. CDR1 and CDR2 from the germline V gene are SNHLY and FYNNEI. The CDR3 covers 13 residues. V dropped 7 bases and J dropped 4 bases, with 11 bases sitting between them. The CDR3 spells CASNGLQGNTIYF. CDR3 in DNA: TGTGCCAGCAATGGGCTCCAAGGAAACACCATATATTTT.

The chain carries TRBV9 and TRBJ1-3, with D possibly being TRBD1 (6 bases). The germline gives CDR1 SGDLS, CDR2 YYNGEE. V lost 4 bases and J lost 0, with 11 bases in between. The CDR3 runs 15 residues. The CDR3 reads CASSKDSLSGNTIYF. For the CDR3, the DNA is TGTGCCAGCAGCAAGGACAGTCTCTCTGGAAACACCATATATTTT.

The V call is TRBV7-2, the J call TRBJ2-3; D gene uncertain. This CDR3 is 12 amino acids long. Germline assignment: CDR1 SGHTA and CDR2 FQGNSA. V lost 8 bases and J lost 5, with 11 bases in between. CDR3 amino acids: CASGPHRDTQYF. The CDR3 DNA sequence: TGTGCCAGCGGGCCTCACCGAGATACGCAGTATTTT.